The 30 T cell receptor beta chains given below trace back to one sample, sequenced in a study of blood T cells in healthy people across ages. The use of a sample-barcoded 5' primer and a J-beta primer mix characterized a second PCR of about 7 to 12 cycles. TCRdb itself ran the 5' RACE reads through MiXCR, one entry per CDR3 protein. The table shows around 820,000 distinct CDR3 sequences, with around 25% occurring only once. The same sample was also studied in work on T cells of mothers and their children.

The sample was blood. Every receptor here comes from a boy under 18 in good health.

The CDR3 nucleotides are TGTGCCAGCATTGGAACTCGCACCGGGACCCAGTACTTC. It yields the protein CASIGTRTGTQYF. The chain combines TRBV2 with TRBJ2-5; D ambiguous. This CDR3 is 13 amino acids long. Per germline, CDR1 SNHLY and CDR2 FYNNEI. Trimming took off 7 bases at V and 7 bases at J, with 16 bases between the two ends.

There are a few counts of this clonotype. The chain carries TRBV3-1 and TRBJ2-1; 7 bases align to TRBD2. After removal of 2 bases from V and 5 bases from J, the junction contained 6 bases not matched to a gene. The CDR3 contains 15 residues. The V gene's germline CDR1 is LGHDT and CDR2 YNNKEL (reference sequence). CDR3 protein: CASSQPGLWDNEQFF. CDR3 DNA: TGTGCCAGCAGCCAACCGGGACTATGGGACAATGAGCAGTTCTTC.

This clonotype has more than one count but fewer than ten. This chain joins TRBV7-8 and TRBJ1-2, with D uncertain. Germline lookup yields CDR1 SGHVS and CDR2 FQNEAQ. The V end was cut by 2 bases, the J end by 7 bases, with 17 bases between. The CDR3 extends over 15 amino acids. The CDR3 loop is CASSLSPEAAAGYTF. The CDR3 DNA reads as TGTGCCAGCAGCTTATCCCCCGAGGCAGCTGCTGGCTACACCTTC.

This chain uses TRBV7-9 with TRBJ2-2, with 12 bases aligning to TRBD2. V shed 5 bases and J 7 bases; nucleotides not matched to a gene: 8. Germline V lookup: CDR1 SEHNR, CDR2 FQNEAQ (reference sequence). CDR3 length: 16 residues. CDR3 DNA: TGTGCCAGCAGCCCCCGACTAGCGGGAGATATCGGGGAGCTGTTTTTT. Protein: CASSPRLAGDIGELFF.

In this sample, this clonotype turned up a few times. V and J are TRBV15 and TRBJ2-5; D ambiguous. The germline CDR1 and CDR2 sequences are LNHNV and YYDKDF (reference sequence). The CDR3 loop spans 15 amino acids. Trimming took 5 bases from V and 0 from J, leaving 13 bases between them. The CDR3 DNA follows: TGTGCCACCAGCGGACCCCATAGGTACCAAGAGACCCAGTACTTC. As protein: CATSGPHRYQETQYF. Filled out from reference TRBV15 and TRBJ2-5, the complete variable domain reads DAMVIQNPRYQVTQFGKPVTLSCSQTLNHNVMYWYQQKSSQAPKLLFHYYDKDFNNEADTPDNFQSRRPNTSFCFLDIRSPGLGDTAMYLCATSGPHRYQETQYFGPGTRLLVL.

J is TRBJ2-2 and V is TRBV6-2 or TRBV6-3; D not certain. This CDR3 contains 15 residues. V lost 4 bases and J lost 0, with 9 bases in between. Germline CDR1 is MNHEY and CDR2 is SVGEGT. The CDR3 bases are TGTGCCAGCAGTTCCGGAATCTCGAACACCGGGGAGCTGTTTTTT. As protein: CASSSGISNTGELFF.

CDR3 nucleotide sequence: TGCGCCAGCAGCCAAAGTAGCGGGAGCTTGTCCTACGAGCAGTACTTC. Amino acids: CASSQSSGSLSYEQYF. The chain joins TRBV4-1 to TRBJ2-7, with 9 bases matching TRBD2. This CDR3 has 16 amino acids. The germline gives CDR1 MGHRA, CDR2 YSYEKL. J lost 1 base, V lost 2 bases, and 6 bases had no gene match.

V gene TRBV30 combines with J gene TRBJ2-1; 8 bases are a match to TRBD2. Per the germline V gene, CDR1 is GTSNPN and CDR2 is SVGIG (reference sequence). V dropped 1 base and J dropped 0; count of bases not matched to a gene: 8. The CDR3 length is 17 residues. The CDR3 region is CAWSGSGGLSSYNEQFF. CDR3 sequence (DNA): TGTGCCTGGAGTGGCAGCGGGGGCTTAAGCTCCTACAATGAGCAGTTCTTC.

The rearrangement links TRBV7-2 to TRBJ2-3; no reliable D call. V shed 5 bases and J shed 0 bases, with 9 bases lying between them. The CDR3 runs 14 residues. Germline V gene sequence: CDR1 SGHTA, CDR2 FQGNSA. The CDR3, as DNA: TGTGCCAGCAGCCCCCAGGCGAGCACAGATACGCAGTATTTT. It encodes CASSPQASTDTQYF.

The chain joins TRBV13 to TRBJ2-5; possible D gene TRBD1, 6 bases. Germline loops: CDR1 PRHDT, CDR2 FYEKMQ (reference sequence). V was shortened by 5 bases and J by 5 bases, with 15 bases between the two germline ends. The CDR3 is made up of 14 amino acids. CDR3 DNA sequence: TGTGCCAGCAGCGTGCGAGGGGGTCGGGAGACCCAGTACTTC. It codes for CASSVRGGRETQYF.

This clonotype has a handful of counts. The chain's CDR3 is CASSLTGQARNNEQFF. CDR3 in DNA: TGCGCCAGCAGCTTGACCGGACAGGCAAGGAACAATGAGCAGTTCTTC. V and J are TRBV5-1 and TRBJ2-1, with 7 nucleotides matching TRBD1. The CDR3 extends over 16 amino acids. Germline lookup yields CDR1 SGHRS and CDR2 YFSETQ. Trimming took 1 base from V and 5 from J; bases not matched to a gene: 9.

The DNA of the CDR3 is TGTGCCAGCAGCTTAGCGTCGGACGGGATGGCCTACGAGCAGTACTTC. Amino acid sequence: CASSLASDGMAYEQYF. J is TRBJ2-7 and V is TRBV7-2; a possible D gene is TRBD2 (5 bases). This CDR3 is 16 amino acids long. Germline values: CDR1 SGHTA, CDR2 FQGNSA. Trimming left V 0 bases short and J 2 bases short, with 14 bases between.

CDR3 region: CASSEYAGDMNTEAFF. CDR3 DNA sequence: TGTGCCAGCAGTGAATATGCAGGAGACATGAACACTGAAGCTTTCTTT. The J gene is TRBJ1-1, the V gene TRBV25-1; D not resolved. The CDR3 runs to 16 residues. Trimming pared 0 bases from V and 0 bases from J, leaving 11 bases between. Looked up from germline, CDR1 is MGHDK and CDR2 is SYGVNS.

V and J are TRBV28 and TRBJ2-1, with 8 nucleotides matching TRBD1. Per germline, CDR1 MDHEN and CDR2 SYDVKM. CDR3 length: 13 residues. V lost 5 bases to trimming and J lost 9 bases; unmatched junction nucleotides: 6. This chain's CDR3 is CASSPTGAFEQFF. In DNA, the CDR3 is TGTGCCAGCAGTCCGACAGGGGCGTTTGAGCAGTTCTTC.

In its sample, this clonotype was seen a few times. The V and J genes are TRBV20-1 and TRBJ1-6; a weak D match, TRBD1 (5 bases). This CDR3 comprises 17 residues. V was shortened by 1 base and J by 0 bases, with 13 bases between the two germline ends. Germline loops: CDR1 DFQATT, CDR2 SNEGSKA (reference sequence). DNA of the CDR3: TGCAGTGCTAGAGGTGTGGGGCCGGGCTCCTATAATTCACCCCTCCACTTT. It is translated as CSARGVGPGSYNSPLHF.

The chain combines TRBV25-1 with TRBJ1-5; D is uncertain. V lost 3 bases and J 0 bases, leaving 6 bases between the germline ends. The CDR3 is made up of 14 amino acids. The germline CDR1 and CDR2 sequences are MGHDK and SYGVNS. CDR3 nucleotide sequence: TGTGCCAGCAGTGAGGGTAATAGCAATCAGCCCCAGCATTTT. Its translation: CASSEGNSNQPQHF.

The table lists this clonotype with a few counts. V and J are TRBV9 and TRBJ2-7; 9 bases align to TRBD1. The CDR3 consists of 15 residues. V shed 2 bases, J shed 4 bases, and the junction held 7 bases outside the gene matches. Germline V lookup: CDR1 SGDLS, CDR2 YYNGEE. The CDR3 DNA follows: TGTGCCAGCAGCGTTGGACAGGGGCTAATGTACGAGCAGTACTTC. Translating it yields CASSVGQGLMYEQYF.

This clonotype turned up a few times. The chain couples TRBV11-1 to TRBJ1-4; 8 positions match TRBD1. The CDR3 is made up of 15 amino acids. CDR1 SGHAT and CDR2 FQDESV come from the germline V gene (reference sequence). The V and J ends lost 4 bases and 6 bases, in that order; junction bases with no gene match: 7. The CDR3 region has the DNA TGTGCCAGCAGCTCTCGACAGGGGTTGGATGAAAAACTGTTTTTT. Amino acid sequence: CASSSRQGLDEKLFF.

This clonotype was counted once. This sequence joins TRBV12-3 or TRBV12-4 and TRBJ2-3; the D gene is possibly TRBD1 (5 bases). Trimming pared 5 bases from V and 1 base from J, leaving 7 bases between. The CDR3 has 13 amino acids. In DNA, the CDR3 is TGTGCCAGCAGTACGACAGGCACAGATACGCAGTATTTT. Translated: CASSTTGTDTQYF.

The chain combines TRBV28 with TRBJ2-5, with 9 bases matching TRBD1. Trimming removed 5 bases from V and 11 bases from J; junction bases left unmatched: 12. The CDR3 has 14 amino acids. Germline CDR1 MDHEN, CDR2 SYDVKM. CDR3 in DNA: TGTGCCAGCAGTCCCGGGACAGGGTGGTGGGAGCAGTACTTC. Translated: CASSPGTGWWEQYF.

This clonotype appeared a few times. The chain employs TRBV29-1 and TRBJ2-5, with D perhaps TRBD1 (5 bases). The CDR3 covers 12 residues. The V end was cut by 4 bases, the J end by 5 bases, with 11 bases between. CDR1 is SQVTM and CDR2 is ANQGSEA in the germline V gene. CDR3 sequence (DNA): TGCAGCGTTGTTGACAGTAAGGAGACCCAGTACTTC. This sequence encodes CSVVDSKETQYF.

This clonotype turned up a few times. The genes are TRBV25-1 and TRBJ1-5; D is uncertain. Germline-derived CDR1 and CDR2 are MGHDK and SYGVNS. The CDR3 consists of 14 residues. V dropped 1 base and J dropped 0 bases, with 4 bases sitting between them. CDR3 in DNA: TGTGCCAGCAGTGAATTTTATAGCAATCAGCCCCAGCATTTT. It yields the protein CASSEFYSNQPQHF.

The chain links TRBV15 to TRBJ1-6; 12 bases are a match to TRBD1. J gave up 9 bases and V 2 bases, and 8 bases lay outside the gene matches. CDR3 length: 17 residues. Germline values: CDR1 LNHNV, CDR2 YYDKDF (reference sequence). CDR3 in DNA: TGTGCCACCAGCAGACTCCCGGGACAGGGGGCGGGTTCACCCCTCCACTTT. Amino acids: CATSRLPGQGAGSPLHF.

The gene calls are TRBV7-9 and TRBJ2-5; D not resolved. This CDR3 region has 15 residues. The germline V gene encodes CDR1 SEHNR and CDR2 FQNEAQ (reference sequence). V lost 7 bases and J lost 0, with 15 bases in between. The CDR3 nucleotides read TGTGCCAGCACCCCTCTGGTAGGGAACCAAGAGACCCAGTACTTC. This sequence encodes CASTPLVGNQETQYF.

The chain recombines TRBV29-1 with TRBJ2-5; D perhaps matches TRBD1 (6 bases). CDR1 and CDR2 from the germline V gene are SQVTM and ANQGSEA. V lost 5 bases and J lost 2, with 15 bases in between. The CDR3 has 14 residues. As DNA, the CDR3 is TGCAGCGTTAAAGCCGGGACAAATCAAGAGACCCAGTACTTC. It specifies CSVKAGTNQETQYF.

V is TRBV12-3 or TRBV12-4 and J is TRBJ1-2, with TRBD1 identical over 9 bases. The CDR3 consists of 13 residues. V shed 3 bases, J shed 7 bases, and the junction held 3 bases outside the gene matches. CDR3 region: CASSLQDRGGYTF. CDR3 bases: TGTGCCAGCAGTTTGCAGGACAGGGGTGGCTACACCTTC.

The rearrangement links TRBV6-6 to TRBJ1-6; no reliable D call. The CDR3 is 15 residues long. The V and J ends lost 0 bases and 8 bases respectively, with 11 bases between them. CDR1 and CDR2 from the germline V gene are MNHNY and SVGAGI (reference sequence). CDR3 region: CASSYSHPRDSPLHF. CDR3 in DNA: TGTGCCAGCAGTTACTCCCACCCTAGGGATTCACCCCTCCACTTT.

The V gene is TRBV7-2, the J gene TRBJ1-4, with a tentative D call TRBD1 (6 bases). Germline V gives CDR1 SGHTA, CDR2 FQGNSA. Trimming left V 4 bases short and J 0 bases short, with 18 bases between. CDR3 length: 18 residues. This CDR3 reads CASSWGGLFGATNEKLFF. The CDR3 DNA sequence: TGTGCCAGCAGCTGGGGGGGGCTCTTCGGGGCAACTAATGAAAAACTGTTTTTT.

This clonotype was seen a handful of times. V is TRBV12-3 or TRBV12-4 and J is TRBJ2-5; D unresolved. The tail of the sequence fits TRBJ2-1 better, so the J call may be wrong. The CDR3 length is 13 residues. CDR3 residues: CASSTRLLNEQFF. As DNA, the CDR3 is TGTGCCAGCAGTACCCGACTCCTCAATGAGCAGTTCTTC.

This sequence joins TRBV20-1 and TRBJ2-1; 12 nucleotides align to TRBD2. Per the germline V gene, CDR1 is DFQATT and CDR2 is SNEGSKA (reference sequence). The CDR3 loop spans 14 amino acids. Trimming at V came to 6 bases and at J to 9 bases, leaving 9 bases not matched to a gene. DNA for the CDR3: TGCAGTGCCCCACTAGCGGGAGGATTACCTGAGCAGTTCTTC. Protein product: CSAPLAGGLPEQFF.